These 32 T cell receptor beta chains were sequenced from one sample in a study of CD8 T cells in Susac syndrome. Random hexamers were used to reverse transcribe about 0.5 to 1 ug of RNA. TCRdb itself ran the immunoSEQ multiplex PCR reads through MiXCR, one entry per CDR3 protein. This repertoire shows 350,000 to 550,000 distinct CDR3 sequences, 85% found once; its top ten account for roughly 0.11%. Material for sequencing was CD8+ T cells from PBMCs. The receptors stem from a human donor with multiple sclerosis.

The V call is TRBV12-3 or TRBV12-4, the J call TRBJ1-2; no definite D call. The V and J ends lost 8 bases and 4 bases respectively, with 11 bases between them. The CDR3 is 12 amino acids. The chain's CDR3 is CASFGTFYGYTF. CDR3 bases: TGTGCCAGCTTCGGAACTTTCTATGGCTACACCTTC.

V and J are TRBV28 and TRBJ2-7; D might be TRBD1 (6 bases). Deletions cut 4 bases from V and 5 bases from J, with 12 bases between. Germline V gene data show CDR1 as MDHEN and CDR2 as SYDVKM. The CDR3 has 13 residues. The CDR3 is CASSSPGVDEQYF. The CDR3 nucleotides read TGTGCCAGCAGTTCGCCAGGGGTCGACGAGCAGTACTTC.

This clonotype was detected a few times. The J gene is TRBJ2-7, the V gene TRBV10-3; no firm D call. The V gene lost 7 bases and the J gene lost 2 bases, with 21 bases spanning the gap. Germline V gives CDR1 ENHRY, CDR2 SYGVKD. The CDR3 consists of 16 residues. DNA of the CDR3: TGTGCCATCAACGATCGGACGGCTGGAAAGCCCTACGAGCAGTACTTC. The encoded protein is CAINDRTAGKPYEQYF.

The gene calls are TRBV20-1 and TRBJ2-7; 13 positions agree with TRBD2. V shed 5 bases and J 6 bases; nucleotides not matched to a gene: 4. The germline V gene has CDR1 DFQATT and CDR2 SNEGSKA (reference sequence). This CDR3 has 13 residues. This CDR3 is CSAGLAGEGEQYF. CDR3 DNA sequence: TGCAGTGCTGGACTAGCGGGAGAAGGCGAGCAGTACTTC.

The chain uses TRBV7-8 and TRBJ2-3, with TRBD2 matching over 7 bases. The CDR3 consists of 15 residues. The V gene end was trimmed by 7 bases and the J gene end by 5 bases; junction bases not matched to a gene: 12. CDR1 is SGHVS, CDR2 FQNEAQ, per germline. This CDR3 is CASTRTRNILDTQYF. DNA of the CDR3: TGTGCCAGCACGCGGACTAGAAATATCTTAGATACGCAGTATTTT.

The chain couples TRBV11-2 to TRBJ2-7; 9 nucleotides agree with TRBD1. The CDR3 is 13 amino acids. The ends lost 6 bases at V and 4 bases at J; junction bases unmatched: 4. Germline V gives CDR1 SGHAT, CDR2 FQNNGV. The CDR3 DNA reads TGTGCCAGCAGGACCGGGACAGGGTACGAGCAGTACTTC. Amino acids: CASRTGTGYEQYF.

The rearrangement links TRBV15 to TRBJ2-6; no clear D. Trimming left V 7 bases short and J 2 bases short, with 15 bases between. This CDR3 comprises 16 residues. Germline CDR1 is LNHNV and CDR2 is YYDKDF (reference sequence). CDR3 protein: CATKEETLAGANVLTF. For the CDR3, the DNA is TGTGCCACCAAAGAAGAAACTCTTGCTGGGGCCAACGTCCTGACTTTC.

The CDR3: CASSEDILDYNEQFF. CDR3 DNA sequence: TGTGCCAGCAGTGAGGACATTCTAGATTACAATGAGCAGTTCTTC. The gene calls are TRBV27 and TRBJ2-1, with a tentative D call TRBD1 (5 bases). The CDR3 sequence is 15 residues long. Trimming removed 5 bases at V and 4 bases at J, with 15 bases between. Looked up from germline, CDR1 is MNHEY and CDR2 is SMNVEV (reference sequence).

CDR3 protein: CASSLERFTGELFF. The CDR3 DNA sequence: TGTGCCAGCAGCTTAGAAAGGTTTACCGGGGAGCTGTTTTTT. The V call is TRBV7-6, the J call TRBJ2-2; D ambiguous. Germline V lookup: CDR1 SGHVS, CDR2 FNYEAQ. The germline V and J ends were trimmed by 1 base and 5 bases, with 8 bases remaining between them. The CDR3 runs 14 residues.

The chain links TRBV14 to TRBJ1-3; D unresolved. V lost 1 base and J lost 0, with 4 bases in between. The CDR3 runs to 14 residues. CDR1 and CDR2 (germline): SGHDN, FVKESK. The CDR3 DNA is TGTGCCAGCAGCCAAGGGCACTCTGGAAACACCATATATTTT. This translates into CASSQGHSGNTIYF.

V gene TRBV29-1 combines with J gene TRBJ2-2; 9 bases are shared with TRBD1. This CDR3 is built from 14 residues. J was trimmed by 1 base and V by 6 bases; bases with no gene match: 3. CDR1 is SQVTM, CDR2 ANQGSEA, per germline. In DNA, the CDR3 is TGCAGCGTCCAGGACAGGGGGAACACCGGGGAGCTGTTTTTT. Its protein product is CSVQDRGNTGELFF.

V gene TRBV5-1 combines with J gene TRBJ2-7, with 9 bases that match TRBD1. Losses at the gene ends were 5 bases for V and 3 bases for J; bases not matched to a gene: 9. The germline V gene has CDR1 SGHRS and CDR2 YFSETQ. The length of the CDR3 is 15 residues. The CDR3 sequence: CASSFGTGSFYEQYF. DNA for the CDR3: TGCGCCAGCAGTTTCGGGACAGGGAGTTTCTACGAGCAGTACTTC.

The chain carries TRBV12-3 or TRBV12-4 and TRBJ1-1; TRBD1 might be the D (6 bases). This CDR3 has 13 residues. V gave up 7 bases and J gave up 6 bases, with 15 bases separating them. The chain's CDR3 is CASTIQGAPEAFF. CDR3 in DNA: TGTGCCAGCACCATACAGGGAGCCCCTGAAGCTTTCTTT.

This rearrangement joins TRBV4-1 to TRBJ2-3; 10 bases line up with TRBD2. Germline-derived CDR1 and CDR2 are MGHRA and YSYEKL. The CDR3 is made up of 18 amino acids. V shed 4 bases, J shed 3 bases, and the junction held 13 bases outside the gene matches. The CDR3 sequence is CASSPHTGLAGATDTQYF. For the CDR3, the DNA is TGCGCCAGCAGCCCTCATACAGGGCTAGCGGGGGCGACAGATACGCAGTATTTT.

The CDR3 spells CASSDSSGPAPYNEQFF. As DNA, the CDR3 is TGTGCCAGCAGTGACTCTAGCGGGCCGGCACCCTACAATGAGCAGTTCTTC. The chain uses TRBV12-3 or TRBV12-4 and TRBJ2-1; 8 nucleotides line up with TRBD2. The CDR3 covers 17 residues. The trim removed 5 bases at V and 2 bases at J, leaving 11 bases unmatched.

The chain links TRBV4-1 to TRBJ2-7; a weak D match, TRBD2 (6 bases). CDR1 is MGHRA, CDR2 YSYEKL, per germline. V shed 0 bases and J shed 0 bases, with 9 bases lying between them. The CDR3 sequence is 15 residues long. The CDR3 DNA reads as TGCGCCAGCAGCCAAGATCGGAGGGCCTCCTACGAGCAGTACTTC. As protein: CASSQDRRASYEQYF.

This chain joins TRBV5-1 and TRBJ2-7; 10 bases are a match to TRBD2. CDR1 and CDR2 from the germline V gene are SGHRS and YFSETQ. The CDR3 contains 15 residues. J gave up 2 bases and V 6 bases, and 8 bases lay outside the gene matches. The chain's CDR3 is CASNPSGSPTYEQYF. As DNA, the CDR3 is TGCGCCAGCAACCCTAGCGGGAGTCCCACCTACGAGCAGTACTTC. The variable domain in full, with the rest retrieved from reference TRBV5-1 and TRBJ2-7, is KAGVTQTPRYLIKTRGQQVTLSCSPISGHRSVSWYQQTPGQGLQFLFEYFSETQRNKGNFPGRFSGRQFSNSRSEMNVSTLELGDSALYLCASNPSGSPTYEQYFGPGTRLTVT.

The chain combines TRBV27 with TRBJ1-1, with D uncertain. Germline-derived CDR1 and CDR2 are MNHEY and SMNVEV (reference sequence). CDR3 length: 13 residues. Trimming took 3 bases from V and 6 from J, leaving 11 bases between them. The CDR3 loop reads CASSLGRASEAFF. In DNA form, the CDR3 reads TGTGCCAGCAGTTTGGGGAGGGCATCTGAAGCTTTCTTT.

The chain uses TRBV11-2 and TRBJ2-1, with TRBD1 matching 10 bases. There are 16 residues in the CDR3. The junction had 5 bases not matched to a gene; V was cut back by 1 base and J by 5 bases. Germline V CDR1 and CDR2: SGHAT, FQNNGV. The CDR3 bases are TGTGCCAGCAGCTTAGCACCGGGACAGGGGAACAATGAGCAGTTCTTC. Translation: CASSLAPGQGNNEQFF. The full variable domain, with the rest looked up from reference TRBV11-2 and TRBJ2-1, is EAGVAQSPRYKIIEKRQSVAFWCNPISGHATLYWYQQILGQGPKLLIQFQNNGVVDDSQLPKDRFSAERLKGVDSTLKIQPAKLEDSAVYLCASSLAPGQGNNEQFFGPGTRLTVL.

The rearrangement links TRBV12-3 or TRBV12-4 to TRBJ1-2; a weak D match, TRBD1 (6 bases). The CDR3 is 13 residues long. V was cut by 6 bases and J by 3 bases, with 11 bases left in between. The DNA for the CDR3 is TGTGCCAGCAGACAGGGAAATGACTATGGCTACACCTTC. This sequence encodes CASRQGNDYGYTF.

The chain is built from TRBV12-3 or TRBV12-4 and TRBJ2-3, with a tentative D call TRBD2 (5 bases). The V end lost 6 bases, the J end lost 4 bases, and 11 bases lay between the germline ends. The CDR3 is made up of 13 amino acids. This chain's CDR3 is CASSPGVADTQYF. The DNA of the CDR3 is TGTGCCAGCAGCCCCGGGGTCGCAGATACGCAGTATTTT.

The rearrangement links TRBV6-2 or TRBV6-3 to TRBJ1-5; tentatively, D is TRBD1 (6 bases). The CDR3 loop spans 15 amino acids. CDR1 is MNHEY and CDR2 is SVGEGT in the germline V gene. The V and J ends lost 6 bases and 1 base respectively, with 13 bases between them. CDR3 residues: CASSPGTLSNQPQHF. CDR3 in DNA: TGTGCCAGCAGCCCCGGGACATTAAGCAATCAGCCCCAGCATTTT.

V gene TRBV4-1 combines with J gene TRBJ2-5; weak D call: TRBD2 (5 bases). Germline CDR1 MGHRA, CDR2 YSYEKL. Trimming pared 0 bases from V and 5 bases from J, leaving 13 bases between. The CDR3 extends over 15 amino acids. CDR3 DNA sequence: TGCGCCAGCAGCCAAGAAGGAGGTCTGGAGGAGACCCAGTACTTC. It specifies CASSQEGGLEETQYF.

The CDR3 loop reads CASSETGVDNLGYTF. The CDR3, as DNA: TGTGCCAGCAGCGAAACAGGAGTCGATAACCTCGGCTACACCTTC. The chain links TRBV6-4 to TRBJ1-2; possibly TRBD1 for D (5 bases). Deletions cut 6 bases from V and 8 bases from J, with 22 bases between. The CDR3 runs 15 residues. Germline-derived CDR1 and CDR2 are MRHNA and SNTAGT.

V gene TRBV7-6 combines with J gene TRBJ2-7; TRBD1 agrees at 11 bases. The CDR3 contains 13 residues. Germline V CDR1 and CDR2: SGHVS, FNYEAQ. V shed 5 bases and J 6 bases; nucleotides not matched to a gene: 3. This CDR3 reads CASSHGQGAEQYF. The CDR3, as DNA: TGTGCCAGCAGCCACGGACAGGGGGCCGAGCAGTACTTC.

As regards this clonotype: One junction end disagrees with the germline gene, perhaps due to a read error. This rearrangement joins TRBV30 to TRBJ1-1; TRBD1 is a possible D gene (5 bases). The CDR3 extends over 13 amino acids. Germline CDR1 GTSNPN, CDR2 SVGIG (reference sequence). CDR3 sequence (DNA): TGTGACTGGGGCTCTGTCATGAACACTGAAGCTTTCTTT. As protein: CDWGSVMNTEAFF. The complete variable domain, with remaining parts taken from reference TRBV30 and TRBJ1-1, reads SQTIHQWPATLVQPVGSPLSLECTVEGTSNPNLYWYRQAAGRGLQLLFYSVGIGQISSEVPQNLSASRPQDRQFILSSKKLLLSDSGFYLCDWGSVMNTEAFFGQGTRLTVV.

This chain joins TRBV30 and TRBJ1-2; D gene uncertain. CDR3 length equals 13 residues. CDR1 is GTSNPN, CDR2 SVGIG, per germline (reference sequence). The ends were cut back, 3 bases at V and 0 bases at J, with 8 bases in the middle. CDR3 in DNA: TGTGCCTGGAGCCCGGCTCCTAACTATGGCTACACCTTC. This sequence encodes CAWSPAPNYGYTF.

The CDR3 nucleotides are TGTGCCTGGAAGGCGTACAATGAGCAGTTCTTC. Translation gives CAWKAYNEQFF. The rearrangement uses TRBV30 and TRBJ2-1; D is undetermined. V lost 4 bases to trimming and J lost 4 bases, with 5 bases between them. From germline, CDR1 is GTSNPN and CDR2 SVGIG (reference sequence). This CDR3 is built from 11 residues. The full variable domain, with the rest looked up from reference TRBV30 and TRBJ2-1, is SQTIHQWPATLVQPVGSPLSLECTVEGTSNPNLYWYRQAAGRGLQLLFYSVGIGQISSEVPQNLSASRPQDRQFILSSKKLLLSDSGFYLCAWKAYNEQFFGPGTRLTVL.

This rearrangement joins TRBV5-6 to TRBJ1-1; D possibly corresponds to TRBD1 (6 bases). V lost 2 bases to trimming and J lost 3 bases, with 20 bases between them. In germline, CDR1 is SGHDT, CDR2 YYEEEE. CDR3 length: 17 amino acids. CDR3 bases: TGTGCCAGCAGCTTAGGGCCGCGGGGGGCGCTGGACACTGAAGCTTTCTTT. This translates into CASSLGPRGALDTEAFF.

V usage is TRBV7-6 and J usage is TRBJ2-2; 9 nucleotides agree with TRBD1. This CDR3 spans 18 amino acids. Germline V gene lookup returns CDR1 SGHVS and CDR2 FNYEAQ. Unmatched junction bases numbered 13, after V lost 2 bases and J lost 6 bases. CDR3: CASSLFLPGQGLPGELFF. The CDR3, as DNA: TGTGCCAGCAGCTTATTCTTACCGGGACAGGGCCTCCCCGGGGAGCTGTTTTTT.

The rearrangement uses TRBV20-1 and TRBJ1-2, with 9 bases fitting TRBD1. V lost 0 bases, J lost 7 bases, and 18 bases stayed unmatched. Germline V lookup: CDR1 DFQATT, CDR2 SNEGSKA (reference sequence). This CDR3 has 18 residues. CDR3 DNA: TGCAGTGCTAGAGATATTGCGGACAGGGGCGAAATTTTTAGTGGCTACACCTTC. Its translation: CSARDIADRGEIFSGYTF.

The chain is built from TRBV29-1 and TRBJ2-1; no clear D. This CDR3 is built from 11 residues. V shed 4 bases and J shed 9 bases, with 10 bases lying between them. The germline CDR1 and CDR2 sequences are SQVTM and ANQGSEA. CDR3 amino acids: CSVGSGGEQFF. The CDR3 region has the DNA TGCAGCGTTGGAAGTGGCGGTGAGCAGTTCTTC.